Presented here are 31 T cell receptor beta chains from one specimen sequenced in a study of OX40 agonist ivuxolimab in advanced cancers. The table came from immunoSEQ multiplex PCR; TCRdb's copy has only in-frame clones and leaves some out. The top ten clones hold 25% of a sample with 60,000 to 65,000 clones, about 93% of them seen once. Sequenced material: CD4+ or CD8+ T cells sorted from blood, taken in a trial of the OX40 agonist ivuxolimab. The receptors were gathered from an adult with an advanced solid tumor such as melanoma, head and neck, liver or kidney cancer.

V gene TRBV4-1 combines with J gene TRBJ2-3; D gene uncertain. V lost 2 bases to trimming and J lost 4 bases, with 7 bases between them. The CDR3 extends over 13 amino acids. Germline V gene lookup returns CDR1 MGHRA and CDR2 YSYEKL. The CDR3 DNA reads as TGCGCCAGCAGCCAAATGTATCCAGATACGCAGTATTTT. It is translated as CASSQMYPDTQYF.

The chain links TRBV7-2 to TRBJ2-3; D call uncertain. There are 12 residues in the CDR3. The germline V gene encodes CDR1 SGHTA and CDR2 FQGNSA. Trimming cost V 5 bases and J 6 bases, with 9 bases left between them. The CDR3 region is CASSLSRDTQYF. The CDR3 DNA sequence: TGTGCCAGCAGCCTCAGCCGGGATACGCAGTATTTT. The complete variable domain, with remaining parts taken from reference TRBV7-2 and TRBJ2-3, reads GAGVSQSPSNKVTEKGKDVELRCDPISGHTALYWYRQSLGQGLEFLIYFQGNSAPDKSGLPSDRFSAERTGGSVSTLTIQRTQQEDSAVYLCASSLSRDTQYFGPGTRLTVL.

The chain employs TRBV19 and TRBJ1-1, with D perhaps TRBD1 (6 bases). The ends were cut back, 5 bases at V and 3 bases at J, with 16 bases in the middle. CDR1 is LNHDA, CDR2 SQIVND, per germline (reference sequence). CDR3 length: 15 amino acids. CDR3 bases: TGTGCCAGTAGTGTATGGCGAGGGGGGGACACTGAAGCTTTCTTT. Protein: CASSVWRGGDTEAFF.

This clone has a handful of counts. This chain uses TRBV12-1 with TRBJ1-5; the table calls TRBD1, which could not be checked here. TRBV12-1 represents a pseudogene. CDR3 size: 15 residues. CDR3 nucleotide sequence: TGTGCCAGCAGCTTTTCAGGTCCGAGTAATCAGCCCCAGCATTTT. As protein: CASSFSGPSNQPQHF.

This clone was seen only once. V usage is TRBV4-1 and J usage is TRBJ2-6; a weak D match, TRBD2 (7 bases). Deletions cut 3 bases from V and 1 base from J, with 13 bases between. The CDR3 extends over 17 amino acids. Germline values: CDR1 MGHRA, CDR2 YSYEKL. The CDR3 loop reads CASSQGGQGSGANVLTF. The CDR3 DNA reads TGCGCCAGCAGCCAGGGGGGGCAGGGATCTGGGGCCAACGTCCTGACTTTC.

CDR3 sequence (DNA): TGTGCCAGCAGCTCCGAGTACGGGGGCTCTGGAAACACCATATATTTT. It is translated as CASSSEYGGSGNTIYF. This sequence joins TRBV7-9 and TRBJ1-3; D perhaps matches TRBD1 (5 bases). Germline V gene sequence: CDR1 SEHNR, CDR2 FQNEAQ (reference sequence). V was pared by 4 bases and J by 0 bases, with 13 bases between. CDR3 length equals 16 residues.

J is TRBJ2-3 and V is TRBV5-1; D could derive from TRBD1 or TRBD2 (5 bases each). The CDR3 covers 19 residues. Trimming cost V 4 bases and J 0 bases, with 24 bases left between them. The germline CDR1 and CDR2 sequences are SGHRS and YFSETQ. The CDR3 protein is CASSVTGTGTLFSTDTQYF. CDR3 DNA: TGCGCCAGCAGCGTAACCGGGACGGGTACTTTATTTAGCACAGATACGCAGTATTTT.

V gene TRBV7-9 combines with J gene TRBJ2-3, with D uncertain. The CDR3 sequence is 16 residues long. Germline CDR1 and CDR2: SEHNR and FQNEAQ (reference sequence). Trimming left V 2 bases short and J 0 bases short, with 12 bases between. CDR3 sequence: CASSLIRTYSTDTQYF. CDR3 nucleotides: TGTGCCAGCAGCTTAATCCGGACGTATAGCACAGATACGCAGTATTTT. Drawing the rest from reference TRBV7-9 and TRBJ2-3, the complete variable domain is DTGVSQNPRHKITKRGQNVTFRCDPISEHNRLYWYRQTLGQGPEFLTYFQNEAQLEKSRLLSDRFSAERPKGSFSTLEIQRTEQGDSAMYLCASSLIRTYSTDTQYFGPGTRLTVL.

This clone was detected once. The chain has TRBV9 and TRBJ2-3, with TRBD2 matching over 7 bases. Germline CDR1 and CDR2: SGDLS and YYNGEE. The trim removed 3 bases at V and 6 bases at J, leaving 7 bases unmatched. The CDR3 loop spans 14 amino acids. DNA of the CDR3: TGTGCCAGCAGCGCAAGCGGGAATAGCGATACGCAGTATTTT. Amino acids: CASSASGNSDTQYF.

The chain couples TRBV7-9 to TRBJ2-5; TRBD2 might be the D (5 bases). Gene TRBJ2-7 matches the end of the DNA better, so the J call may be wrong. The CDR3 has 14 amino acids. Per germline, CDR1 SEHNR and CDR2 FQNEAQ (reference sequence). The CDR3 bases are TGTGCCAGCAGCTTAGTAGGGAGTTCCTACGAGCAGTACTTC. It translates to CASSLVGSSYEQYF.

The V call is TRBV7-2, the J call TRBJ2-3, with TRBD2 matching 16 bases. Germline CDR1 is SGHTA and CDR2 is FQGNSA. CDR3 length equals 17 residues. Germline trimming cut 4 bases from V and 8 bases from J; bases unmatched to any gene: 9. The CDR3 DNA is TGTGCCAGCAGCTCTGGGACTAGCGGGAGGGCCGGGGGTACGCAGTATTTT. Translation: CASSSGTSGRAGGTQYF.

J is TRBJ2-3 and V is TRBV4-3; 7 bases agree with TRBD2. V gave up 6 bases and J gave up 0 bases; unmatched junction bases: 9. This CDR3 has 16 amino acids. The germline V gene encodes CDR1 LGHNA and CDR2 YSLEER. In DNA, the CDR3 is TGCGCCAGCAGGGAGGACCTAGCGGCCAGCACAGATACGCAGTATTTT. Protein: CASREDLAASTDTQYF.

The chain links TRBV13 to TRBJ2-1, with 10 bases fitting TRBD2. Per germline, CDR1 PRHDT and CDR2 FYEKMQ (reference sequence). J lost 9 bases, V lost 1 base, and 6 bases had no gene match. This CDR3 region has 15 residues. CDR3 protein: CASSLVSGRAGEQFF. The CDR3 nucleotides are TGTGCCAGCAGCTTAGTCAGCGGGAGGGCCGGTGAGCAGTTCTTC. Based on the CDR3 plus reference TRBV13 and TRBJ2-1, the full variable domain is AAGVIQSPRHLIKEKRETATLKCYPIPRHDTVYWYQQGPGQDPQFLISFYEKMQSDKGSIPDRFSAQQFSDYHSELNMSSLELGDSALYFCASSLVSGRAGEQFFGPGTRLTVL.

The CDR3 DNA reads TGTGCCAGCAGCCAAGATCAAGGCTCTCTGAACACCGGGGAGCTGTTTTTT. Protein product: CASSQDQGSLNTGELFF. The genes are TRBV4-2 and TRBJ2-2; D gene uncertain. Germline CDR1 and CDR2: LGHNA and YNFKEQ. Trimming stripped 0 bases from V and 1 base from J, with 12 bases between. This CDR3 is built from 17 residues.

The chain combines TRBV19 with TRBJ1-5; D may be TRBD1 (5 bases). Germline values: CDR1 LNHDA, CDR2 SQIVND (reference sequence). Trimming cost V 3 bases and J 0 bases, with 9 bases left between them. The CDR3 runs to 15 residues. The CDR3 nucleotides are TGTGCCAGTAGTATTAGGGGCTATAGCAATCAGCCCCAGCATTTT. Its translation is CASSIRGYSNQPQHF.

The rearrangement joins TRBV4-1 to TRBJ1-3; 8 bases are shared with TRBD1. CDR1 MGHRA and CDR2 YSYEKL come from the germline V gene. The CDR3 consists of 18 residues. V gave up 0 bases and J gave up 5 bases; unmatched junction bases: 12. In DNA, the CDR3 is TGCGCCAGCAGCCAAGATACCCCCGACAGGGGAACGAGAAACACCATATATTTT. Translation gives CASSQDTPDRGTRNTIYF.

The rearrangement links TRBV27 to TRBJ2-1; 7 positions match TRBD2. CDR3 length equals 18 residues. Germline CDR1 MNHEY, CDR2 SMNVEV (reference sequence). V was pared by 2 bases and J by 0 bases, with 10 bases of the junction left unmatched. CDR3 bases: TGTGCCAGCAGTTTACTCGAAATAGCGGGTAGCTCCTACAATGAGCAGTTCTTC. Protein sequence: CASSLLEIAGSSYNEQFF.

The chain employs TRBV5-4 and TRBJ1-5; D uncertain. The V gene lost 0 bases and the J gene lost 4 bases, with 8 bases spanning the gap. Germline V gene lookup returns CDR1 SGHNT and CDR2 YYREEE (reference sequence). The CDR3 is made up of 14 amino acids. The CDR3 coding sequence is TGTGCCAGCAGCTTGGGAGGAGAAAATCAGCCCCAGCATTTT. Amino acids: CASSLGGENQPQHF. Supplemented by reference TRBV5-4 and TRBJ1-5, the full variable domain reads ETGVTQSPTHLIKTRGQQVTLRCSSQSGHNTVSWYQQALGQGPQFIFQYYREEENGRGNFPPRFSGLQFPNYSSELNVNALELDDSALYLCASSLGGENQPQHFGDGTRLSIL.

The chain is built from TRBV6-1 and TRBJ2-7, with TRBD2 matching over 16 bases. CDR1 and CDR2 (germline): MNHNS, SASEGT. V was pared by 4 bases and J by 1 base, with 1 base of the junction left unmatched. The CDR3 has 16 residues. The CDR3 DNA reads as TGTGCCAGCAGTGTGGGACTAGCGGGAGGGTCCTACGAGCAGTACTTC. This encodes CASSVGLAGGSYEQYF.

The chain carries TRBV29-1 and TRBJ2-7; 9 bases line up with TRBD2. CDR1 and CDR2 from the germline V gene are SQVTM and ANQGSEA. This CDR3 is 16 amino acids long. J was trimmed by 3 bases and V by 2 bases; bases with no gene match: 11. The CDR3 loop reads CSVETLSGRKGYEQYF. The CDR3 DNA follows: TGCAGCGTTGAAACCCTTAGCGGGAGAAAAGGCTACGAGCAGTACTTC.

The CDR3, as DNA: TGTGCCTGGAGTGTGGTTTTAGCGGGAGGGCCCTCAGATACGCAGTATTTT. Residues: CAWSVVLAGGPSDTQYF. The gene calls are TRBV30 and TRBJ2-3; TRBD2 aligns across 11 bases. The CDR3 totals 17 residues. Trimming removed 0 bases from V and 4 bases from J; junction bases left unmatched: 9. Germline CDR1 GTSNPN, CDR2 SVGIG (reference sequence).

In this sample, this clone turned up once. J is TRBJ2-7 and V is TRBV4-2; a weak D match, TRBD2 (5 bases). The length of the CDR3 is 14 residues. In germline, CDR1 is LGHNA, CDR2 YNFKEQ. V was cut by 4 bases and J by 0 bases, with 10 bases left in between. The CDR3 region is CASSPRDSSYEQYF. The DNA for the CDR3 is TGTGCCAGCAGCCCCCGGGATTCCTCCTACGAGCAGTACTTC.

The chain uses TRBV5-8 and TRBJ1-5; no clear D. In germline, CDR1 is SGHTS, CDR2 YDEGEE. The CDR3 consists of 14 residues. V was pared by 4 bases and J by 4 bases, with 12 bases between. The chain's CDR3 is CASSQRRENQPQHF. The CDR3 bases are TGTGCCAGCAGCCAAAGACGGGAGAATCAGCCCCAGCATTTT.

The chain joins TRBV27 to TRBJ2-1, with 13 bases aligning to TRBD2. This CDR3 has 14 amino acids. Germline V lookup: CDR1 MNHEY, CDR2 SMNVEV (reference sequence). Germline trimming cut 8 bases from V and 9 bases from J; bases unmatched to any gene: 7. CDR3 DNA: TGTGCCAGCGGGACTAGCGGGACTTTCGTTGAGCAGTTCTTC. Amino acids: CASGTSGTFVEQFF.

The chain has TRBV4-1 and TRBJ2-7; 7 bases align to TRBD2. Germline lookup yields CDR1 MGHRA and CDR2 YSYEKL. This CDR3 has 15 residues. The V segment lost 2 bases and the J segment 0 bases; nucleotides outside the gene matches: 4. CDR3 loop: CASSQLGLNSYEQYF. The CDR3 DNA is TGCGCCAGCAGCCAATTGGGACTAAACTCCTACGAGCAGTACTTC.

This chain uses TRBV10-3 with TRBJ2-7; unclear D gene. V was pared by 9 bases and J by 4 bases, with 13 bases between. Germline values: CDR1 ENHRY, CDR2 SYGVKD. The CDR3 has 12 residues. The CDR3 DNA is TGTGCCATAGGTGGGCCCTCTTACGAGCAGTACTTC. It specifies CAIGGPSYEQYF.

V is TRBV5-1 and J is TRBJ1-2; TRBD1 is a possible D gene (5 bases). Germline values: CDR1 SGHRS, CDR2 YFSETQ. The CDR3 runs 15 residues. V lost 4 bases, J lost 3 bases, and 16 bases lay in between. The CDR3 DNA sequence: TGCGCCAGCAGCCCCATAGGGGAGGGCCACTATGGCTACACCTTC. Its protein is CASSPIGEGHYGYTF.

This clone has only a few counts. The chain is built from TRBV21-1 and TRBJ1-1. TRBV21-1 is flagged as a pseudogene. The CDR3 is 13 amino acids. The CDR3 nucleotides are TGTGCCAGCAGCAAAGTACGAGGGACTGAAGCTTTCTTT. It encodes CASSKVRGTEAFF.

The chain couples TRBV14 to TRBJ2-1, with unresolved D. Germline V gives CDR1 SGHDN, CDR2 FVKESK. V was shortened by 2 bases and J by 9 bases, with 14 bases between the two germline ends. This CDR3 spans 14 amino acids. DNA for the CDR3: TGTGCCAGCAGCCAAATTGGGATTTCGGGTGAGCAGTTCTTC. Translated: CASSQIGISGEQFF.

A few counts support this clone. The chain is built from TRBV6-5 and TRBJ2-7; D uncertain. CDR1 and CDR2 from the germline V gene are MNHEY and SVGAGI. The CDR3 sequence is 13 residues long. Trimming stripped 5 bases from V and 3 bases from J, with 11 bases between. The CDR3 protein is CASSPEGIYEQYF. CDR3 in DNA: TGTGCCAGCAGTCCCGAAGGGATCTACGAGCAGTACTTC.

V usage is TRBV6-5 and J usage is TRBJ2-2, with a weak D call TRBD2 (6 bases). V was clipped by 5 bases and J by 7 bases, with 14 bases between them. Per the germline V gene, CDR1 is MNHEY and CDR2 is SVGAGI. The length of the CDR3 is 14 residues. The DNA for the CDR3 is TGTGCCAGCAGTAATCAGGGAGGAGGCGGGGAGCTGTTTTTT. Translation gives CASSNQGGGGELFF.